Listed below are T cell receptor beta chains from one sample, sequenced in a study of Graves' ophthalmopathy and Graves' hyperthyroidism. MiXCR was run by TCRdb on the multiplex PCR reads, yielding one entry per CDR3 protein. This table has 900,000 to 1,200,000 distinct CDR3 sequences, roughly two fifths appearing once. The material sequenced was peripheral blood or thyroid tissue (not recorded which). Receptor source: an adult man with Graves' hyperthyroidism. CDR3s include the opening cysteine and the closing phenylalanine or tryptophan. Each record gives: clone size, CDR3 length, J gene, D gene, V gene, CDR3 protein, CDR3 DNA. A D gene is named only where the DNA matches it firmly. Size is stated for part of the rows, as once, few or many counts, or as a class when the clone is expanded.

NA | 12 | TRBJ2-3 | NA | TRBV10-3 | CAISDRADTQYF | TGTGCCATCAGTGATCGGGCAGATACGCAGTATTTT
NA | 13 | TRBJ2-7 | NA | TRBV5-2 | CASSVTQSYEQYF | TGTGCCAGCAGCGTGACTCAGAGTTACGAGCAGTACTTC
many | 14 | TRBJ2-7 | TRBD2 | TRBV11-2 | CASRRTSGAYEQYF | TGTGCCAGCAGACGGACTAGCGGAGCCTACGAGCAGTACTTC
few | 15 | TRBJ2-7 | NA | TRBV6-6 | CASSYSRTVSYEQYF | TGTGCCAGCAGTTACTCTAGGACAGTCTCCTACGAGCAGTACTTC
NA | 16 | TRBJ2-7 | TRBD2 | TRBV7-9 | CASSLGTSGEHYEQYF | TGTGCCAGCAGCCTGGGGACTAGCGGGGAACACTACGAGCAGTACTTC
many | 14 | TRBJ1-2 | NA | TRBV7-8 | CASSLNPGPYGYTF | TGTGCCAGCAGCCTTAACCCCGGTCCCTATGGCTACACCTTC
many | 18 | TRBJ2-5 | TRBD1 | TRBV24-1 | CATSDHRSGQGVVETQYF | TGTGCCACCAGTGACCATCGATCGGGACAGGGGGTGGTGGAGACCCAGTACTTC
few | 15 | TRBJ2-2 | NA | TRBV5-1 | CASKVSFANTGELFF | TGCGCCAGCAAGGTGTCATTCGCGAACACCGGGGAGCTGTTTTTT
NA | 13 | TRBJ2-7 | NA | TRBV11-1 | CASRRALSDEQYF | TGTGCCAGCAGGAGGGCCCTCTCGGACGAGCAGTACTTC
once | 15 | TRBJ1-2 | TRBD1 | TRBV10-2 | CASSEPDRSSYGYTF | TGCGCCAGCAGTGAGCCGGACAGGTCCTCCTATGGCTACACCTTC
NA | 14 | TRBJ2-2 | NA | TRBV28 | CASSGGTAPGELFF | TGTGCCAGCAGTGGCGGGACAGCCCCCGGGGAGCTGTTTTTT
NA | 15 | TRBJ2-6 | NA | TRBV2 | CASSPAGLGANVLTF | TGTGCCAGCAGTCCCGCAGGGTTAGGGGCCAACGTCCTGACTTTC
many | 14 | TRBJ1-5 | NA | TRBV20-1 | CSAREAPWGQPQHF | TGCAGTGCTAGAGAGGCACCCTGGGGTCAGCCCCAGCATTTT
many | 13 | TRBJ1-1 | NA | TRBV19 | CASSSPGGTEAFF | TGTGCCAGTAGTAGCCCGGGGGGCACTGAAGCTTTCTTT
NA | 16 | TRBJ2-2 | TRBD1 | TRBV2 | CASSEGGQGNTGELFF | TGTGCCAGCAGTGAAGGGGGACAGGGCAACACCGGGGAGCTGTTTTTT
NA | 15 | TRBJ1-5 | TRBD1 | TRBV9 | CASSVGTGKYQPQHF | TGTGCCAGCAGCGTAGGGACAGGGAAATATCAGCCCCAGCATTTT
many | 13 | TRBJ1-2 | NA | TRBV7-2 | CASSNRLVYGYTF | TGTGCCAGCAGTAACAGACTGGTCTATGGCTACACCTTC
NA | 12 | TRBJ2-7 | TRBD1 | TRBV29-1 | CSVVDRGHEQYF | TGCAGCGTAGTCGACAGGGGACACGAGCAGTACTTC
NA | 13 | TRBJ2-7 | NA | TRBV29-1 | CSGGTAGDYEQYF | TGCAGCGGCGGGACAGCTGGAGACTACGAGCAGTACTTC
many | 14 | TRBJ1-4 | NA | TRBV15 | CATSRDSFGEKLFF | TGTGCCACCAGCAGAGACTCTTTTGGTGAAAAACTGTTTTTT
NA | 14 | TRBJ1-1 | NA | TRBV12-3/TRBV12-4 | CASSLAAVRTEAFF | TGTGCCAGCAGTTTAGCGGCGGTGAGAACTGAAGCTTTCTTT
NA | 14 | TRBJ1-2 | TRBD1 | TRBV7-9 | CASSFAGGGYGYTF | TGTGCCAGCAGCTTCGCAGGGGGCGGCTATGGCTACACCTTC
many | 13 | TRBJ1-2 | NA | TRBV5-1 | CASSLVVGFGYTF | TGCGCCAGCAGCTTGGTGGTTGGATTTGGCTACACCTTC
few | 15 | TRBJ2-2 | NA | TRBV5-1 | CASSPEVPRTGELFF | TGCGCCAGCAGCCCAGAAGTCCCTAGGACCGGGGAGCTGTTTTTT
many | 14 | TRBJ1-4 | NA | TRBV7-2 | CASSLDRAGEKLFF | TGTGCCAGCAGCTTAGACAGGGCCGGGGAAAAACTGTTTTTT
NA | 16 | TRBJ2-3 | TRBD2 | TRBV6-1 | CASSETSGTSTDTQYF | TGTGCCAGCAGTGAGACTAGCGGGACTAGCACAGATACGCAGTATTTT
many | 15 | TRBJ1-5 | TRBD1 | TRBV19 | CASNPRTGGGQPQHF | TGTGCCAGTAATCCACGGACAGGAGGCGGCCAGCCCCAGCATTTT
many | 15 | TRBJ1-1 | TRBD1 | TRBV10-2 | CASTRPRGLRTEAFF | TGCGCCAGCACCCGTCCCAGGGGGCTGAGGACTGAAGCTTTCTTT
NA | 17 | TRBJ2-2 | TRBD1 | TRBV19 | CASSIAPRQGAGGELFF | TGTGCCAGTAGTATCGCCCCTAGACAGGGGGCCGGCGGGGAGCTGTTTTTT
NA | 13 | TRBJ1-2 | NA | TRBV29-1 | CSVAGDKVDGYTF | TGCAGCGTTGCAGGAGATAAAGTGGATGGCTACACCTTC
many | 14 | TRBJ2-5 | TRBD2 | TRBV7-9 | CASSLGGGQETQYF | TGTGCCAGCAGCTTGGGGGGGGGCCAAGAGACCCAGTACTTC
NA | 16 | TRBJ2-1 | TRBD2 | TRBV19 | CASNPGGGRSYNEQFF | TGTGCCAGTAATCCGGGCGGGGGTCGGTCCTACAATGAGCAGTTCTTC
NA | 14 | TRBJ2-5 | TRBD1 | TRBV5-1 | CASSWDRGLETQYF | TGCGCCAGCAGCTGGGACAGGGGTTTAGAGACCCAGTACTTC
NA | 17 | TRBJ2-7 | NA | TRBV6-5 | CASSYSGRHPVMDEQYF | TGTGCCAGCAGTTACTCGGGACGGCACCCTGTTATGGACGAGCAGTACTTC
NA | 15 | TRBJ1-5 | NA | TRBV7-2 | CASSRVGGRNQPQHF | TGTGCCAGCAGCCGAGTGGGGGGTCGCAATCAGCCCCAGCATTTT
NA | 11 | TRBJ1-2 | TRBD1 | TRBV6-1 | CASSDDRDYTF | TGTGCCAGCAGTGACGACAGGGACTACACCTTC
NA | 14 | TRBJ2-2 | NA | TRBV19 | CASSLQEFSEELFF | TGTGCCAGTAGTCTACAGGAATTCTCCGAGGAGCTGTTTTTT
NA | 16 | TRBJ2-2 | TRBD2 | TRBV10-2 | CASTGRGGLAPGELFF | TGTGCCAGCACTGGAAGAGGAGGACTAGCCCCCGGGGAGCTGTTTTTT
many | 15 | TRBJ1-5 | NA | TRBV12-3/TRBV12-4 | CASSPTTGHGQPQHF | TGTGCCAGCAGTCCGACCACTGGACACGGTCAGCCCCAGCATTTT
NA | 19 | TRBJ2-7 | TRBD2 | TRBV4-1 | CASSHPGLAGGSSSYEQYF | TGCGCCAGCAGCCATCCGGGACTAGCGGGAGGTTCCTCCTCCTACGAGCAGTACTTC
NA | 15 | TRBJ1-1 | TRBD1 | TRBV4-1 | CASSRQTGDGTEAFF | TGCGCCAGCAGCCGACAAACAGGGGATGGCACTGAAGCTTTCTTT
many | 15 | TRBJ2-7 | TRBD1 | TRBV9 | CASSVDGQGGYEQYF | TGTGCCAGCAGCGTAGACGGACAGGGGGGCTACGAGCAGTACTTC